One and the same sample provided the 4 T cell receptor beta chains below, sequenced in a study of cytomegalovirus exposure and HLA in healthy donors. Primers for the PCR totalled 60 Vbeta and 13 Jbeta. Sequencing used immunoSEQ multiplex PCR; TCRdb keeps in-frame clones, though not all of them. Of 55,000 to 65,000 clones listed, 83% are singletons. Material: PBMCs. These receptors all come from a human donor in good health.

This sequence joins TRBV10-2 and TRBJ2-5, with D possibly TRBD1 on 5 matching bases. Per germline, CDR1 WSHSY and CDR2 SAAADI. Trimming removed 3 bases at V and 4 bases at J, with 9 bases between. The length of the CDR3 is 13 residues. The CDR3 sequence: CASSEQARETQYF. The DNA of the CDR3 is TGCGCCAGCAGTGAACAGGCGAGAGAGACCCAGTACTTC.

This clone was found once. The chain uses TRBV9 and TRBJ2-5; 7 bases agree with TRBD2. The better agreement between TRBJ2-7 and the DNA end casts doubt on the J call. Germline V gives CDR1 SGDLS, CDR2 YYNGEE. The CDR3 sequence is 15 residues long. The CDR3 protein is CASSVEASGPYEQYF. CDR3 sequence (DNA): TGTGCCAGCAGCGTAGAGGCTAGCGGACCCTACGAGCAGTACTTC.

In its sample, this clone was seen a few times. J is TRBJ2-1 and V is TRBV19, with TRBD1 identical over 10 bases. V was clipped by 1 base and J by 7 bases; unmatched bases: 7. Germline V gives CDR1 LNHDA, CDR2 SQIVND (reference sequence). The CDR3 is 16 amino acids. The CDR3 coding sequence is TGTGCCAGTAGTATAGTGGGGACAGGGGTTGGGAATGAGCAGTTCTTC. Protein product: CASSIVGTGVGNEQFF.

A remark on this clone: Germline is not matched at one junction end, which may reflect a read error. This chain links TRBV6-5 with TRBJ1-5; D is possibly TRBD1 (5 bases). The germline V gene encodes CDR1 MNHEY and CDR2 SVGAGI. The CDR3 is 15 residues long. Written as DNA, the CDR3 is TGTGCCAGCAGTGACTCGGCGGGGGACAATCAGCCCCAGCATTTT. Translating gives CASSDSAGDNQPQHF.